A single sample gave rise to the 20 T cell receptor beta chains below, sequenced in a study of blood T cell repertoires in COVID-19 (dated by TCRdb to about 2020). Receptors were amplified or captured by the immunoSEQ multiplex PCR assay. TCRdb's version of the immuneACCESS table is confined to in-frame rearrangements and falls short of the full clone set. An unresolved V gene accounts for under half of the shortfall where checked; the remainder is of unknown origin. The sample table holds about 100,000 clones, of which 75% to 95% were seen once. The ten top clones hold just over 5% of the sample. Sequencing was done on a sample of peripheral blood. These receptors all stem from a middle-aged man with acute or convalescent COVID-19.

This chain joins TRBV7-2 and TRBJ1-6; 7 bases are shared with TRBD1. Losses at the gene ends were 2 bases for V and 10 bases for J; bases not matched to a gene: 11. Germline loops: CDR1 SGHTA, CDR2 FQGNSA. The CDR3 is made up of 16 amino acids. Here the CDR3 reads CASSLIATGLASPLHF. CDR3 nucleotides: TGTGCCAGCAGCTTAATTGCGACAGGGCTCGCCTCACCCCTCCACTTT.

This clone has just one count. The rearrangement links TRBV7-2 to TRBJ2-7; D gene unclear. Germline V lookup: CDR1 SGHTA, CDR2 FQGNSA. V was clipped by 5 bases and J by 1 base, with 12 bases between them. The CDR3 consists of 14 residues. CDR3 sequence (DNA): TGTGCCAGCAGCCCCCCCGCGGCATCCTACGAGCAGTACTTC. Protein: CASSPPAASYEQYF.

This chain connects TRBV6-1 to TRBJ1-5; a weak D match, TRBD1 (5 bases). The V gene lost 2 bases and the J gene lost 15 bases, with 14 bases spanning the gap. The CDR3 loop spans 12 amino acids. The germline CDR1 and CDR2 sequences are MNHNS and SASEGT. CDR3 residues: CASSERGLIGHF. CDR3 in DNA: TGTGCCAGCAGTGAAAGGGGCCTAATAGGGCATTTT.

The chain links TRBV30 to TRBJ1-1, with 8 nucleotides matching TRBD1. The CDR3 is 16 residues long. The germline V gene has CDR1 GTSNPN and CDR2 SVGIG (reference sequence). J was trimmed by 4 bases and V by 1 base; bases with no gene match: 11. CDR3 loop: CAWSESFRGLGTEAFF. DNA for the CDR3: TGTGCCTGGAGTGAATCGTTCAGGGGGCTTGGCACTGAAGCTTTCTTT. Together with reference TRBV30 and TRBJ1-1, the CDR3 gives the full variable domain: SQTIHQWPATLVQPVGSPLSLECTVEGTSNPNLYWYRQAAGRGLQLLFYSVGIGQISSEVPQNLSASRPQDRQFILSSKKLLLSDSGFYLCAWSESFRGLGTEAFFGQGTRLTVV.

This chain uses TRBV3-1 (or the pseudogene TRBV3-2) with TRBJ2-1, with 8 bases aligning to TRBD1. The V and J ends lost 5 bases and 1 base, in that order; junction bases with no gene match: 4. The CDR3 length is 15 residues. Germline lookup yields CDR1 LGHDT and CDR2 YNNKEL (reference sequence). DNA of the CDR3: TGTGCCAGCAGCTTAACAGGGGGGTCCTACAATGAGCAGTTCTTC. Amino acids: CASSLTGGSYNEQFF.

This clone appeared a single time. The chain couples TRBV10-1 to TRBJ2-3; 9 positions match TRBD1. Losses at the gene ends were 6 bases for V and 3 bases for J; bases not matched to a gene: 7. The CDR3 extends over 15 amino acids. CDR1 and CDR2 (germline): WNHNN, SYGVQD (reference sequence). CDR3: CASSLPGQGTDTQYF. The CDR3 bases are TGCGCCAGCAGCCTACCGGGACAGGGAACAGATACGCAGTATTTT.

The chain joins TRBV10-2 to TRBJ2-5, with 10 nucleotides matching TRBD2. Germline V lookup: CDR1 WSHSY, CDR2 SAAADI. V was clipped by 8 bases and J by 2 bases; unmatched bases: 8. The CDR3 contains 15 residues. DNA for the CDR3: TGCGCCAGCGGGCCCGGGACTAGCGTACAAGAGACCCAGTACTTC. Protein product: CASGPGTSVQETQYF.

J is TRBJ1-2 and V is TRBV29-1; TRBD1 agrees at 8 bases. With V trimmed by 8 bases and J by 4 bases, 6 bases remained unmatched. This CDR3 spans 12 amino acids. The V gene's germline CDR1 is SQVTM and CDR2 ANQGSEA. CDR3 nucleotides: TGCAGCACTCGACAGGGGATCTATGGCTACACCTTC. Encoded protein: CSTRQGIYGYTF.

The chain uses TRBV25-1 and TRBJ2-1, with D perhaps matching TRBD2 (5 bases). Per the germline V gene, CDR1 is MGHDK and CDR2 is SYGVNS. This CDR3 is built from 13 residues. Trimming left V 6 bases short and J 0 bases short, with 6 bases between. CDR3 DNA sequence: TGTGCCAGCAGGGGGAGCTCCTACAATGAGCAGTTCTTC. It codes for CASRGSSYNEQFF.

The V call is TRBV19, the J call TRBJ2-3, with TRBD2 matching 9 bases. V trimming: 3 bases; J trimming: 2 bases; junction bases outside the gene matches: 15. The CDR3 has 19 residues. Germline CDR1 and CDR2: LNHDA and SQIVND (reference sequence). CDR3: CASSIPPLRAGGTTDTQYF. The CDR3 DNA follows: TGTGCCAGTAGTATCCCCCCTTTGAGGGCGGGAGGGACCACAGATACGCAGTATTTT.

The J gene is TRBJ2-7, the V gene TRBV6-5, with TRBD2 identical over 9 bases. The germline CDR1 and CDR2 sequences are MNHEY and SVGAGI. J was trimmed by 1 base and V by 2 bases; bases with no gene match: 3. There are 15 residues in the CDR3. The CDR3 sequence: CASSYRTSGSYEQYF. DNA of the CDR3: TGTGCCAGCAGTTACCGCACTAGCGGGTCCTACGAGCAGTACTTC.

The chain uses TRBV7-8 and TRBJ1-3; a weak D match, TRBD1 (5 bases). Germline-derived CDR1 and CDR2 are SGHVS and FQNEAQ. Between the trimmed V and J ends, which lost 8 bases and 0 bases, there was a span of 8 bases. The CDR3 is 13 residues long. CDR3 protein: CASGASSGNTIYF. CDR3 bases: TGTGCCAGCGGGGCCAGCTCTGGAAACACCATATATTTT.

This clone appeared a few times. This chain uses TRBV24-1 with TRBJ2-1, with 9 bases lining up with TRBD2. With V trimmed by 3 bases and J by 4 bases, 6 bases remained unmatched. Germline V gene sequence: CDR1 KGHDR, CDR2 SFDVKD. This CDR3 is built from 16 residues. CDR3 loop: CATSDPSGTHYNEQFF. CDR3 coding DNA: TGTGCCACCAGTGATCCTAGCGGGACCCATTACAATGAGCAGTTCTTC.

The chain joins TRBV5-1 to TRBJ2-7, with TRBD2 matching 11 bases. Germline CDR1 SGHRS, CDR2 YFSETQ. This CDR3 is 16 amino acids long. The J segment lost 8 bases and the V segment lost 0 bases, leaving 10 bases of the junction unmatched. In DNA form, the CDR3 reads TGCGCCAGCAGCTTGGGGGGGACTAGCGGTACCCAGCAGCAGTACTTC. Translating gives CASSLGGTSGTQQQYF.

This clone was observed once. The chain uses TRBV5-1 and TRBJ2-2, with D unresolved. Deletions cut 0 bases from V and 4 bases from J, with 7 bases between. The CDR3 runs 14 residues. Germline V gene sequence: CDR1 SGHRS, CDR2 YFSETQ. The CDR3 DNA sequence: TGCGCCAGCAGCTTGGCCGTCGGCACCGGGGAGCTGTTTTTT. Its translation: CASSLAVGTGELFF.

This sequence joins TRBV14 and TRBJ1-1, with D possibly TRBD1 on 6 matching bases. Per germline, CDR1 SGHDN and CDR2 FVKESK. With 2 bases removed from V and 4 bases from J, the gap between germline ends came to 14 bases. This CDR3 spans 15 amino acids. CDR3 DNA sequence: TGTGCCAGCAGCCAAACAGGGCTATTGGGCACTGAAGCTTTCTTT. Translating gives CASSQTGLLGTEAFF.

V gene TRBV6-5 combines with J gene TRBJ2-5; 8 bases are a match to TRBD2. With V trimmed by 0 bases and J by 5 bases, 2 bases remained unmatched. The CDR3 has 14 amino acids. CDR1 and CDR2 from the germline V gene are MNHEY and SVGAGI. The CDR3, as DNA: TGTGCCAGCAGTTACTCACGACTAGCGGAGACCCAGTACTTC. Protein product: CASSYSRLAETQYF.

The chain couples TRBV3-1 (or the pseudogene TRBV3-2) to TRBJ1-1, with 7 bases matching TRBD1. This CDR3 has 14 residues. V shed 3 bases, J shed 4 bases, and the junction held 5 bases outside the gene matches. Germline values: CDR1 LGHDT, CDR2 YNNKEL (reference sequence). CDR3 protein: CASSQENRGTEAFF. The DNA of the CDR3 is TGTGCCAGCAGCCAGGAAAACAGGGGCACTGAAGCTTTCTTT.

CDR3 nucleotides: TGTGCCAGCAGTTACGCTCGGGGGGGCGGAGTATGGGGCTACACCTTC. Translation gives CASSYARGGGVWGYTF. The rearrangement links TRBV6-5 to TRBJ1-2; a possible D gene is TRBD1 (6 bases). The CDR3 has 16 amino acids. V lost 2 bases, J lost 8 bases, and 21 bases lay in between. Germline CDR1 reads MNHEY; CDR2 reads SVGAGI.

The V and J genes are TRBV7-2 and TRBJ2-1; a possible D gene is TRBD2 (6 bases). This CDR3 is 16 amino acids long. V dropped 1 base and J dropped 6 bases, with 16 bases sitting between them. Germline V gene data show CDR1 as SGHTA and CDR2 as FQGNSA. CDR3 bases: TGTGCCAGCAGCTTAGACCTTTTCGGCGGGGTCAATGAGCAGTTCTTC. Its translation: CASSLDLFGGVNEQFF.